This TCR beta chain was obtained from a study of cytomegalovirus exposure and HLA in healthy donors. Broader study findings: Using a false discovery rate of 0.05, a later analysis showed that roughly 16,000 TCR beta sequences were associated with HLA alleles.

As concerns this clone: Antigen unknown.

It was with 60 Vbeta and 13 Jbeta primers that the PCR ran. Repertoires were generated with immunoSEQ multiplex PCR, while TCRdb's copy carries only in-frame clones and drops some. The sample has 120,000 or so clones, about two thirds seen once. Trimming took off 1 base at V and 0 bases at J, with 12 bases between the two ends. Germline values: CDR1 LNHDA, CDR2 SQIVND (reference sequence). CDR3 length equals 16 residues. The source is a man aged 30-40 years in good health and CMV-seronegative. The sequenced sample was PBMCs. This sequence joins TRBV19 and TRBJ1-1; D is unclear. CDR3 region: CASSIVGAAMNTEAFF. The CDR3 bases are TGTGCCAGTAGTATAGTCGGAGCAGCAATGAACACTGAAGCTTTCTTT.